This T cell receptor (beta chain) originates from a study of cytomegalovirus exposure and HLA in healthy donors. Notes on the study in general: A subsequent analysis found that TCR clusters from the first cohort also tended to co-occur in the approximately 130 validation repertoires, with about 94% of cluster scores above 0.

This clone was seen just once. Its matching antigen is unknown. Measured with immunoSEQ multiplex PCR; TCRdb has only the in-frame clones, and not every one. The profile covers 150,000 to 200,000 clones, with roughly nine tenths appearing a single time and about 5.8% taken by the ten largest. The germline gives CDR1 SGHDN, CDR2 FVKESK. The CDR3 totals 19 residues. The V and J ends lost 4 bases and 2 bases respectively, with 27 bases between them. This TCR derives from a woman in her twenties or thirties in good health and CMV-seronegative. The sequenced material came from PBMCs. The chain recombines TRBV14 with TRBJ2-7; the D gene is possibly TRBD2 (6 bases). The CDR3 loop reads CASSRVNGRTVEGTYEQYF. DNA of the CDR3: TGTGCCAGCAGCCGGGTTAACGGGAGAACAGTGGAGGGGACCTACGAGCAGTACTTC.